This entry features one T cell receptor (beta chain) sequence. Its specificity is not known. The same CDR3 also results from other DNA sequences found in this sample. This specimen belongs to a study of T cells in localized non-small cell lung cancer. Overall study results and limits: Maximal T cell clonality occurred in uninvolved adjacent lung, with tumor ranking below it. Detection in adjacent lung was observed for a median around 55 of the top 100 tumor clones. Investigators sequenced only a single tumor region, leaving heterogeneity possible. Longer overall survival was seen with higher T cell density measured in blood.

Deletions cut 0 bases from V and 6 bases from J, with 0 bases between. Germline values: CDR1 SGDLS, CDR2 YYNGEE. This CDR3 region has 11 residues. Some clones are missing from TCRdb's copy, which holds only in-frame ones; the method was immunoSEQ multiplex PCR. The sample includes tens of thousands of clones, about 84% of them seen just once. V is TRBV9 and J is TRBJ2-2, with D uncertain. This TCR derives from a female donor aged 60 or older with stage I lung adenocarcinoma. The sample here was peripheral blood, taken before any cancer treatment. The CDR3 is CASSVAGELFF. CDR3 nucleotide sequence: TGTGCCAGCAGCGTAGCCGGGGAGCTGTTTTTT.